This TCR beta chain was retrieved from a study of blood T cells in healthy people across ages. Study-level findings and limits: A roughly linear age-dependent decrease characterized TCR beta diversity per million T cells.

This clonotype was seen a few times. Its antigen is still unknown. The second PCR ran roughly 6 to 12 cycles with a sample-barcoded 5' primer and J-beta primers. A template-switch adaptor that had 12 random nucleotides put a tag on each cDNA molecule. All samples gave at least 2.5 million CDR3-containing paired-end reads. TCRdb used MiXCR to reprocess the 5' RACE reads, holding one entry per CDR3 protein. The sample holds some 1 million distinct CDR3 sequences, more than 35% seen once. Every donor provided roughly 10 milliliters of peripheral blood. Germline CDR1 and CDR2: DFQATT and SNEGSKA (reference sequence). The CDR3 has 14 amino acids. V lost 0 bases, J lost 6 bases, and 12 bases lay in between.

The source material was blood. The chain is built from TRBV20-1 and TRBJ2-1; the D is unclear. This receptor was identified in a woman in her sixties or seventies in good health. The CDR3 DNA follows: TGCAGTGCTAGAGACAGTCGAATTCTCAATGAGCAGTTCTTC. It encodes CSARDSRILNEQFF.